This T cell receptor beta chain was identified in a study of blood T cell repertoires in COVID-19. Looking at the study overall: There were acute and convalescent COVID-19 samples, and they came from the United States, Italy and Spain.

CDR1 SGHKS and CDR2 YYEKEE come from the germline V gene (reference sequence). CDR3 length: 15 amino acids. The junction had 3 bases not matched to a gene; V was cut back by 4 bases and J by 1 base. Generated by immunoSEQ multiplex PCR, the TCRdb table keeps only in-frame clones and is missing some. The table lists about 63,000 clones, about 89% of them singletons. The receptor was derived from a middle-aged man with active COVID-19. The specimen was peripheral blood. This chain connects TRBV5-5 to TRBJ1-5, with 9 bases matching TRBD1. For the CDR3, the DNA is TGTGCCAGCAGCCAGACAGGGGGAAGCAATCAGCCCCAGCATTTT. Translated: CASSQTGGSNQPQHF.